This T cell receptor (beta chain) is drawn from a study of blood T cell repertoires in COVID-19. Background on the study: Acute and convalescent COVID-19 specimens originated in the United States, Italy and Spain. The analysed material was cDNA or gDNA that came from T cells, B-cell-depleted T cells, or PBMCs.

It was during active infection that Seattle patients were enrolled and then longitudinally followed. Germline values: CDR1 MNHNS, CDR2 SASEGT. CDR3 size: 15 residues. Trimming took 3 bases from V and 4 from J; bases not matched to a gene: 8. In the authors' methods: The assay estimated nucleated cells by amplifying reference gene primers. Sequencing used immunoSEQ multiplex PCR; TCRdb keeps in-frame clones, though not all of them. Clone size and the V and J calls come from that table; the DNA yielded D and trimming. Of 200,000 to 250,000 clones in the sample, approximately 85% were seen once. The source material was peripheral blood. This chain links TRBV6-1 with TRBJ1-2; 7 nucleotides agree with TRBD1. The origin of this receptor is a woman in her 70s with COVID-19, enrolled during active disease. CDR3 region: CASSDPTGLGYGYTF. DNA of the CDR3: TGTGCCAGCAGTGACCCGACAGGGTTAGGCTATGGCTACACCTTC.